The 31 T cell receptor beta chains reported below all come from one sample, sequenced in a study of CD8+CD57+ T cells in acquired aplastic anemia (dated by TCRdb to about 2018). Sequencing was performed on an Illumina HiSeq 2000. Genomic DNA served as template for TCR beta VDJ combination and CDR3 sequence profiling. The public reads were reanalyzed by TCRdb: fastp trimming at Q25, MiXCR alignment, in-frame beta chains only. Duplicate CDR3 protein sequences are folded into a single record with the most common DNA and genes. This sample is represented by 150,000 to 160,000 distinct CDR3 sequences; approximately 52% of them were singletons. The ten largest make up 12% of the sample. Patients chosen for sequencing had shown expansion of CD8+CD57+ cells by flow cytometry. Sequencing was performed on sorted CD4+, CD8+, or CD8+CD57+ T cells (not recorded which) from PBMCs. These receptors all stem from a human donor with aplastic anemia.

In its sample, this clonotype was seen many times. V and J are TRBV10-3 and TRBJ2-2; 10 nucleotides match TRBD1. The germline V gene has CDR1 ENHRY and CDR2 SYGVKD. V lost 10 bases and J lost 2; bases outside the gene matches: 10. The CDR3 sequence is 16 residues long. CDR3 amino acids: CATQIPTGGNTGELFF. CDR3 DNA: TGTGCCACCCAGATCCCGACAGGGGGCAACACCGGGGAGCTGTTTTTT.

The chain has TRBV20-1 and TRBJ2-2; 9 bases map to TRBD2. The germline V gene encodes CDR1 DFQATT and CDR2 SNEGSKA (reference sequence). Trimming at V came to 2 bases and at J to 4 bases, leaving 5 bases not matched to a gene. The CDR3 contains 15 residues. CDR3 sequence reads: CSARSGLARTGELFF. CDR3 nucleotides: TGCAGTGCTAGATCAGGACTAGCGCGCACCGGGGAGCTGTTTTTT.

With regard to this clonotype: This could be a read error, since a much larger clone is one nucleotide away. The chain uses TRBV10-2 and TRBJ2-4; D uncertain. The CDR3 length is 11 residues. Germline assignment: CDR1 WSHSY and CDR2 SAAADI. CDR3 in DNA: TGCGCCAGCAGGGGCAAACACATTCAGTACTTC. It translates to CASRGKHIQYF.

This clonotype was seen repeatedly, ten times or more. The chain couples TRBV2 to TRBJ1-4; D is unresolved. Germline V gives CDR1 SNHLY, CDR2 FYNNEI. V dropped 8 bases and J dropped 12 bases, with 16 bases sitting between them. This CDR3 has 12 residues. The CDR3 DNA sequence: TGTGCCAGCCTCACGGGCAGGAAAGAACTGTTTTTT. This gives the protein CASLTGRKELFF.

The chain has TRBV19 and TRBJ1-2, with D perhaps TRBD1 (6 bases). CDR3 size: 13 residues. V was pared by 4 bases and J by 5 bases, with 11 bases between. Germline lookup yields CDR1 LNHDA and CDR2 SQIVND (reference sequence). CDR3 in amino acids: CASSRGQGYGYTF. The CDR3 nucleotides are TGTGCCAGTAGTAGGGGGCAGGGGTATGGCTACACCTTC. Full variable domain (outside the CDR3, taken from reference TRBV19 and TRBJ1-2): DGGITQSPKYLFRKEGQNVTLSCEQNLNHDAMYWYRQDPGQGLRLIYYSQIVNDFQKGDIAEGYSVSREKKESFPLTVTSAQKNPTAFYLCASSRGQGYGYTFGSGTRLTVV.

This clonotype was seen ten or more times. The CDR3 nucleotides are TGTGCCAGCAGCTTACCCCTCATGCGCGGCCGGGCGTCAGATACGCAGTATTTT. It translates to CASSLPLMRGRASDTQYF. The chain carries TRBV11-2 and TRBJ2-3; no firm D call. CDR3 size: 18 residues. Looked up from germline, CDR1 is SGHAT and CDR2 is FQNNGV. The germline V and J ends were trimmed by 2 bases and 4 bases, with 22 bases remaining between them.

J is TRBJ2-5 and V is TRBV25-1; 8 bases are a match to TRBD2. The junction had 16 bases not matched to a gene; V was cut back by 8 bases and J by 2 bases. Germline V gives CDR1 MGHDK, CDR2 SYGVNS. There are 17 residues in the CDR3. This CDR3 is CASPGGGWRGPQETQYF. The CDR3 bases are TGTGCCAGCCCGGGGGGGGGGTGGCGGGGGCCACAAGAGACCCAGTACTTC.

The chain links TRBV12-3 or TRBV12-4 to TRBJ1-4, with TRBD1 matching 8 bases. The CDR3 contains 15 residues. Germline trimming cut 3 bases from V and 5 bases from J; bases unmatched to any gene: 5. The CDR3 here is CASSFSDRENEKLFF. The CDR3 DNA sequence: TGTGCCAGCAGTTTCTCGGACAGGGAGAATGAAAAACTGTTTTTT.

The chain links TRBV24-1 to TRBJ2-2; 7 nucleotides align to TRBD1. Germline V CDR1 and CDR2: KGHDR, SFDVKD. V lost 3 bases and J lost 8; bases outside the gene matches: 8. The CDR3 contains 15 residues. CDR3 DNA sequence: TGTGCCACCAGTGATCGACGACAGGGACGGGGGGAGCTGTTTTTT. As protein: CATSDRRQGRGELFF.

This clonotype has ten or more counts. The rearrangement joins TRBV5-4 to TRBJ2-2, with a tentative D call TRBD2 (6 bases). V was shortened by 4 bases and J by 4 bases, with 8 bases between the two germline ends. The CDR3 is made up of 13 amino acids. Germline CDR1 and CDR2: SGHNT and YYREEE (reference sequence). CDR3 sequence reads: CASSPGGTGELFF. The CDR3 nucleotides read TGTGCCAGCAGCCCCGGGGGCACCGGGGAGCTGTTTTTT.

This clonotype was found many times. This chain's CDR3 is CASSFAPRAEQYF. In DNA, the CDR3 is TGTGCCAGCAGCTTTGCGCCCCGGGCCGAGCAGTACTTC. The chain joins TRBV12-1 to TRBJ2-7; the D call in the table, TRBD1, was not verified against the DNA. TRBV12-1 counts as a pseudogene. The CDR3 totals 13 residues.

This clonotype was seen just once. The CDR3 spells CASSESGNRAKNIQYF. CDR3 coding DNA: TGTGCCAGCAGTGAATCGGGGAATAGGGCCAAAAACATTCAGTACTTC. The chain is built from TRBV25-1 and TRBJ2-4; TRBD2 might be the D (5 bases). V was trimmed by 1 base and J by 1 base, leaving 11 bases between them. The length of the CDR3 is 16 residues. The germline gives CDR1 MGHDK, CDR2 SYGVNS.

The table lists this clonotype with many counts. V usage is TRBV10-3 and J usage is TRBJ2-7; perhaps TRBD1 as D (6 bases). CDR3 size: 12 residues. Germline CDR1 ENHRY, CDR2 SYGVKD. V gave up 8 bases and J gave up 7 bases, with 15 bases separating them. The CDR3 protein is CAILGSQGEQYF. The CDR3 region has the DNA TGTGCCATCCTGGGATCCCAGGGGGAGCAGTACTTC.

This chain connects TRBV15 to TRBJ2-7, with D possibly matching TRBD1 (5 bases). Germline loops: CDR1 LNHNV, CDR2 YYDKDF (reference sequence). The length of the CDR3 is 14 residues. Trimming pared 0 bases from V and 4 bases from J, leaving 10 bases between. The CDR3 bases are TGTGCCACCAGCAGAGAAGGGCAGGGATACGAGCAGTACTTC. Encoded protein: CATSREGQGYEQYF.

The table lists this clonotype with many counts. This chain joins TRBV7-6 and TRBJ2-2; D uncertain. The V and J ends lost 8 bases and 0 bases respectively, with 4 bases between them. This CDR3 spans 12 amino acids. Germline CDR1 SGHVS, CDR2 FNYEAQ. The CDR3 loop reads CASGTNTGELFF. DNA of the CDR3: TGTGCCAGCGGTACGAACACCGGGGAGCTGTTTTTT.

There are many counts of this clonotype. This rearrangement joins TRBV6-1 to TRBJ1-1; TRBD1 matches 8 bases. Germline CDR1 and CDR2: MNHNS and SASEGT. The CDR3 spans 14 residues. Trimming removed 2 bases from V and 6 bases from J; junction bases left unmatched: 5. The CDR3 region is CASSEWSTGAEAFF. In nucleotides, the CDR3 is TGTGCCAGCAGTGAATGGTCGACAGGGGCTGAAGCTTTCTTT.

This clonotype appeared many times. The chain is built from TRBV4-1 and TRBJ2-7; D is ambiguous. The germline gives CDR1 MGHRA, CDR2 YSYEKL. The CDR3 consists of 15 residues. V was clipped by 0 bases and J by 6 bases, with 15 bases between them. The CDR3 reads CASSQEEEPSTEQYF. The CDR3 DNA follows: TGCGCCAGCAGCCAAGAAGAGGAGCCGAGCACCGAGCAGTACTTC.

V and J are TRBV5-6 and TRBJ2-7, with 15 bases matching TRBD2. The J segment lost 5 bases and the V segment lost 4 bases, leaving 13 bases of the junction unmatched. Germline CDR1 is SGHDT and CDR2 is YYEEEE. The CDR3 length is 18 residues. CDR3 residues: CASSIGTSGGPIANEQYF. In nucleotides, the CDR3 is TGTGCCAGCAGCATCGGGACTAGCGGGGGGCCAATCGCCAACGAGCAGTACTTC. The full variable domain, rest sourced from reference TRBV5-6 and TRBJ2-7, is DAGVTQSPTHLIKTRGQQVTLRCSPKSGHDTVSWYQQALGQGPQFIFQYYEEEERQRGNFPDRFSGHQFPNYSSELNVNALLLGDSALYLCASSIGTSGGPIANEQYFGPGTRLTVT.

In this sample, this clonotype turned up many times. The chain links TRBV13 to TRBJ1-1; 7 bases align to TRBD1. The length of the CDR3 is 13 residues. Looked up from germline, CDR1 is PRHDT and CDR2 is FYEKMQ (reference sequence). With V trimmed by 0 bases and J by 10 bases, 5 bases remained unmatched. The CDR3 is CASSLGPTGLAFF. The CDR3, as DNA: TGTGCCAGCAGCTTAGGGCCGACAGGGCTAGCTTTCTTT.

This sequence joins TRBV12-5 and TRBJ1-1, with D uncertain. Germline V gene data show CDR1 as LGHNT and CDR2 as FRNRAP. V dropped 5 bases and J dropped 0 bases, with 10 bases sitting between them. The CDR3 is 14 residues long. The CDR3: CASGPGRVNTEAFF. DNA of the CDR3: TGTGCTAGTGGTCCTGGTCGGGTGAACACTGAAGCTTTCTTT.

The gene calls are TRBV7-2 and TRBJ1-1, with D unclear. The germline V and J ends were trimmed by 3 bases and 5 bases, with 13 bases remaining between them. This CDR3 is built from 14 residues. Germline-derived CDR1 and CDR2 are SGHTA and FQGNSA. The chain's CDR3 is CASSLGQLQTEAFF. DNA of the CDR3: TGTGCCAGCAGCTTGGGCCAGCTACAAACTGAAGCTTTCTTT.

In this sample, this clonotype turned up many times. This chain uses TRBV5-5 with TRBJ2-7; 11 bases are shared with TRBD2. This CDR3 region has 16 residues. Unmatched junction bases numbered 9, after V lost 4 bases and J lost 3 bases. Germline V CDR1 and CDR2: SGHKS, YYEKEE (reference sequence). The CDR3 DNA follows: TGTGCCAGCAGCATCGGGACTAGCGGTACATACTACGAGCAGTACTTC. This codes for CASSIGTSGTYYEQYF.

This clonotype was seen a handful of times. This rearrangement joins TRBV6-1 to TRBJ1-6, with no clear D. Trimming stripped 2 bases from V and 8 bases from J, with 19 bases between. Germline loops: CDR1 MNHNS, CDR2 SASEGT. This CDR3 is built from 17 residues. This chain's CDR3 is CASSELARATDDSPLHF. CDR3 DNA: TGTGCCAGCAGTGAACTAGCAAGGGCCACAGATGATTCACCCCTCCACTTT.

This sequence joins TRBV5-6 and TRBJ2-7; D ambiguous. The CDR3 has 15 residues. V shed 2 bases and J shed 0 bases, with 12 bases lying between them. CDR1 SGHDT and CDR2 YYEEEE come from the germline V gene. CDR3 nucleotides: TGTGCCAGCAGCTTACGGTGGTGGCCCTCCTACGAGCAGTACTTC. Translation gives CASSLRWWPSYEQYF.

This clonotype was detected many times. This chain links TRBV20-1 with TRBJ2-7, with 8 nucleotides matching TRBD2. Germline CDR1 and CDR2: DFQATT and SNEGSKA (reference sequence). V shed 1 base and J 5 bases; nucleotides not matched to a gene: 7. The CDR3 consists of 14 residues. CDR3 in amino acids: CSARGSGTRDEQYF. DNA of the CDR3: TGCAGTGCTAGAGGATCCGGGACTAGAGACGAGCAGTACTTC.

This clonotype was counted ten times or more. The V call is TRBV7-8, the J call TRBJ1-1; no clear D gene. Germline values: CDR1 SGHVS, CDR2 FQNEAQ. This CDR3 spans 16 amino acids. V lost 0 bases and J 6 bases, leaving 17 bases between the germline ends. The CDR3 here is CASSLARVSRASEAFF. The CDR3 nucleotides read TGTGCCAGCAGCTTAGCGCGGGTATCTCGAGCTTCTGAAGCTTTCTTT.

Notes on this clonotype: This may arise from a read error, as a much more abundant clone is one base away. The rearrangement uses TRBV4-1 and TRBJ1-2; 7 bases fit TRBD1. The CDR3 sequence is 15 residues long. Germline assignment: CDR1 MGHRA and CDR2 YSYEKL. As DNA, the CDR3 is TGCGCCGGCAGCCAAGACACAGGGGTTAACTATGGCTACACCTTC. It translates to CAGSQDTGVNYGYTF.

This clonotype has a count of ten or more. This chain links TRBV4-1 with TRBJ1-2; D is perhaps TRBD1 (6 bases). This CDR3 has 14 amino acids. Trimming pared 0 bases from V and 5 bases from J, leaving 10 bases between. Per germline, CDR1 MGHRA and CDR2 YSYEKL. The CDR3 DNA follows: TGCGCCAGCAGCCAAGATAACAGGGAGTATGGCTACACCTTC. Translating it yields CASSQDNREYGYTF.

The rearrangement uses TRBV2 and TRBJ2-2, with 11 bases aligning to TRBD2. Germline CDR1 is SNHLY and CDR2 is FYNNEI. With V trimmed by 6 bases and J by 0 bases, 0 bases remained unmatched. The CDR3 contains 15 residues. CDR3 in DNA: TGTGCCAGCAGACTAGCGGGGGCGAACACCGGGGAGCTGTTTTTT. Amino acids: CASRLAGANTGELFF.

There are many counts of this clonotype. This chain's CDR3 is CASSQGLTGRNTEAFF. The CDR3, as DNA: TGCGCCAGCAGCCAAGGTTTGACAGGGAGGAACACTGAAGCTTTCTTT. J is TRBJ1-1 and V is TRBV4-1, with TRBD1 matching 7 bases. In germline, CDR1 is MGHRA, CDR2 YSYEKL. This CDR3 has 16 residues. V lost 1 base, J lost 1 base, and 6 bases stayed unmatched.

This clonotype was seen ten or more times. This chain connects TRBV19 to TRBJ1-1; D unclear. Germline assignment: CDR1 LNHDA and CDR2 SQIVND (reference sequence). This CDR3 is built from 15 residues. Trimming stripped 8 bases from V and 0 bases from J, with 16 bases between. CDR3: CASLTLGPLNTEAFF. CDR3 coding DNA: TGTGCCAGTCTAACCCTTGGACCGTTGAACACTGAAGCTTTCTTT.